What follows is one T cell receptor beta chain and its context. Its antigen remains undetermined. Base qualities are not recorded, but no much larger clone differs from it by a single base. This sample is part of a study of shared clonotypes between healthy human individuals (dated by TCRdb to the early 2020s). Regarding the study in general: A couple of women and a few men aged 18 to 49 years were included in the cohort. Between about 0.8 and 9.5 billion PBMCs per donor were obtained by leukapheresis. Blood TCR repertoires of 5 or 6 healthy adults were deeply sequenced to estimate repertoire size and the extent of clonotype sharing between individuals. For each donor, CD4 naive and CD4 memory were each given three plates, CD8 naive was given two plates, and CD8 memory was given one plate. Libraries were prepared and TCR repertoires were sequenced by different laboratories using diverse techniques, in order to increase sequencing depth and limit assay-specific biases.

Using the deep immunoSEQ assay, multiplex PCR amplified TCR CDR3 regions from genomic DNA. For each cell subset, the extracted genomic DNA was distributed evenly across all wells of several immunoSEQ 96-well plates, and each plate served as one replicate. For sorted subsets, each replicate PCR was loaded with roughly 0.2 ug genomic DNA, equivalent to 30,000 to 35,000 T cell genomes. Purified libraries were quantified with a Qubit 3.0 fluorometer, sized on a Bioanalyzer 2100, and re-quantified with the KAPA Library Quantification kit. Every immunoSEQ 96-well plate was sequenced on a dedicated single-read 150-cycle Illumina NextSeq 550 flow cell. In the original analysis: Because the immunoSEQ output included only junctional sequences and no quality scores, the filtering could not be the same as the filtering used for full-length reads. To assign V/J genes and CDR3, sequences were annotated against IMGT germline references using PyIR, a Python wrapper for IgBLAST v1.9. Reads were removed for weak V/J assignments (E-value above 1e-6), missing CDR3, stop codons, out-of-frame junctions, or ambiguous translated residues. V3J clonotypes were defined as sequences sharing the same inferred V gene, J gene, and CDR3 amino acid sequence. Percentage overlap between repertoires was computed as shared unique clonotypes divided by the size of the smaller repertoire. Repertoire richness was assessed with RTK rarefaction, the Chao1 estimator, and Recon v2.1 estimates of unobserved clonotypes. For all TCRbeta clonotypes obtained by the gDNA method from a few donors, generation probabilities were computed with OLGA. Not all clones reach the TCRdb copy of this immuneACCESS table, which keeps in-frame sequences only. Checked studies attribute under half of the gap to unresolved V genes and leave the rest unexplained. Clonal size and the V and J genes are those of that table, whereas D and trimming came from the DNA. Counted in this sample were about 580,000 clones; roughly 98% of them appeared once. 0.3% to 0.35% of the sample belongs to the ten largest clones.

CDR1 and CDR2, looked up from the germline V gene (reference sequence), are SEHNR and FQNEAQ. Germline trimming amounts to 5 bases on V and 3 bases on J, with 8 as the count of junction bases outside the gene matches. Including the terminal cysteine and phenylalanine, the CDR3 comprises 16 residues. Kept here is only the CDR3 DNA, which spans 48 bases and is read in frame from base 1. Summary of the overall study and its limitations: Naive subsets generally had larger estimated clonotype richness than memory subsets did. The genetic and exposure-history diversity represented was limited by the small number of donors. Compared with non-shared clonotypes, the clonotypes found in all four sorted-subset donors had higher generation probabilities. Sharing across a few donors was observed for about 5% of naive CD4, under 4% of naive CD8, about 2.5% of memory CD4, and roughly 0.4% of memory CD8 clonotypes. Incomplete sequencing was indicated by rarefaction of sorted-subset datasets, despite the large sequencing depth. Pairwise subsampling indicated that sequencing depth was expected to affect the degree of clonotype sharing among donors. Sampling was limited to blood, and TCR repertoires in tissue likely differ from TCR repertoires in blood.

CD8 naive samples were CD45RO-negative cells positively selected for CCR7, giving a CD45RA+CCR7+ population that excluded TemRA cells. The donors were healthy, HIV-negative adults with no recently reported acute infections or vaccinations. Only Caucasian adults living in Nashville, Tennessee, USA were represented among the donors. Blood was obtained by leukapheresis, after which PBMCs were separated by Ficoll-Histopaque density gradient centrifugation and cryopreserved in liquid nitrogen vapor phase. Purity and quantity of every magnetically sorted T cell population were checked by analytical flow cytometry. Genomic DNA was isolated from each sorted fraction and quantified by UV absorbance on a Nanodrop 2000c.

The chain uses TRBV7-9 and TRBJ2-1, with TRBD1 matching 9 junction bases. What was sequenced was naive CD8+ T cells sorted from blood. The cell subset or site label, read with the paper, signifies: CD45RA+CCR7+. This clonotype originated in a man aged 25-40 years in good health. The CDR3 corresponds to CASSITGTGFYNEQFF. The nucleotides read TGTGCCAGCAGCATAACCGGGACAGGGTTCTACAATGAGCAGTTCTTC.